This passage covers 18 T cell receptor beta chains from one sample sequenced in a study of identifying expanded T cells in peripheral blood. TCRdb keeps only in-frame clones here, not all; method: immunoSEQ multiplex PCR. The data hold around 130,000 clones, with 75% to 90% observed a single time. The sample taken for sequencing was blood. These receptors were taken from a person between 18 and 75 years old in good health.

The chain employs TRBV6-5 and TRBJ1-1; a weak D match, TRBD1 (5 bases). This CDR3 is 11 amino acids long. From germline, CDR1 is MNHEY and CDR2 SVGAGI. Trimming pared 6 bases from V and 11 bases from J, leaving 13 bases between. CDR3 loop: CASSLQGNAFF. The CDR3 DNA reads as TGTGCCAGCAGCCTCCAGGGTAATGCTTTCTTT.

The CDR3 nucleotides read TGTGCCAGCACTCTTTTAGGGGGGATGAACACTGAAGCTTTCTTT. It yields the protein CASTLLGGMNTEAFF. This chain links TRBV11-2 with TRBJ1-1, with D possibly TRBD1 on 6 matching bases. V dropped 7 bases and J dropped 0 bases, with 15 bases sitting between them. Germline V gene data show CDR1 as SGHAT and CDR2 as FQNNGV. CDR3 length equals 15 residues.

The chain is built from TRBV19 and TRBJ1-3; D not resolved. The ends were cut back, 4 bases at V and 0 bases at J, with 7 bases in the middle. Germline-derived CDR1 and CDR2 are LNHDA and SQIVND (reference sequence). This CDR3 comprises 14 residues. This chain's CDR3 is CASSTSHSGNTIYF. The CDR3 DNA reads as TGTGCCAGTAGTACATCTCACTCTGGAAACACCATATATTTT.

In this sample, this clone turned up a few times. The CDR3 DNA follows: TGTGCCAGCAGTGAAGGACAGGGGAATCAGCCCCAGCATTTT. Translated: CASSEGQGNQPQHF. This chain joins TRBV2 and TRBJ1-5; 8 nucleotides line up with TRBD1. The junction had 0 bases not matched to a gene; V was cut back by 1 base and J by 4 bases. CDR1 is SNHLY, CDR2 FYNNEI, per germline. The CDR3 totals 14 residues.

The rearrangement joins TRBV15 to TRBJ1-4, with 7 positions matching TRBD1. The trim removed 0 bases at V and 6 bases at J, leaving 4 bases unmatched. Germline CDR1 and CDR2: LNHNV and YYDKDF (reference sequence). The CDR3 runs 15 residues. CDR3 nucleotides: TGTGCCACCAGCAGAGATAATCAGGGGGATGAAAAACTGTTTTTT. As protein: CATSRDNQGDEKLFF.

The CDR3: CASSPTGNPSEQYF. DNA for the CDR3: TGTGCCAGCAGCCCGACAGGAAACCCGTCCGAGCAGTACTTC. The rearrangement uses TRBV11-3 and TRBJ2-7; a weak D match, TRBD1 (6 bases). V lost 5 bases, J lost 6 bases, and 17 bases lay in between. This CDR3 contains 14 residues. Per the germline V gene, CDR1 is SGHNT and CDR2 is YENEEA.

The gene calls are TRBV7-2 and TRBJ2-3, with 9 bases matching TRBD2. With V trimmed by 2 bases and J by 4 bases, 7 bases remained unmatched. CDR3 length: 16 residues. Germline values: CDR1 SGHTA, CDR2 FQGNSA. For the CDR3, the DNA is TGTGCCAGCAGCTTAACGGCTAGCGGGGTTCCAGATACGCAGTATTTT. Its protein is CASSLTASGVPDTQYF.

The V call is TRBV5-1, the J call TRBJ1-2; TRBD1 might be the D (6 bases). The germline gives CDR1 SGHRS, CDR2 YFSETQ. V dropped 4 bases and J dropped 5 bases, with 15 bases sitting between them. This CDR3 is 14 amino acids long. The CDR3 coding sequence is TGCGCCAGCAGCCTGGACCGGACAGATTATGGCTACACCTTC. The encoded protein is CASSLDRTDYGYTF.

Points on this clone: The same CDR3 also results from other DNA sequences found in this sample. CDR3 protein: CASSYGQGNQPQHF. For the CDR3, the DNA is TGTGCCAGCAGTTATGGACAGGGTAATCAGCCCCAGCATTTT. The rearrangement links TRBV6-6 to TRBJ1-5, with 8 bases that match TRBD1. Trimming cost V 3 bases and J 4 bases; bases outside gene matches: 2. Germline V gene data show CDR1 as MNHNY and CDR2 as SVGAGI (reference sequence). This CDR3 has 14 amino acids.

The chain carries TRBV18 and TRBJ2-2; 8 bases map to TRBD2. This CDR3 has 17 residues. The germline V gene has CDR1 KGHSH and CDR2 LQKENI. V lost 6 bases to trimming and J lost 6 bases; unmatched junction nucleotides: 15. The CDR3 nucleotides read TGTGCCAGCTCCCTCCGGGAGGGCCAACACCACGCCGGGGAGCTGTTTTTT. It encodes CASSLREGQHHAGELFF. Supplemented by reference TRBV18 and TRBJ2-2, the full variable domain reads NAGVMQNPRHLVRRRGQEARLRCSPMKGHSHVYWYRQLPEEGLKFMVYLQKENIIDESGMPKERFSAEFPKEGPSILRIQQVVRGDSAAYFCASSLREGQHHAGELFFGEGSRLTVL.

CDR3 sequence: CASSGTSGSFETQYF. CDR3 nucleotide sequence: TGTGCCAGCAGTGGGACTAGCGGGAGTTTCGAGACCCAGTACTTC. The gene calls are TRBV6-1 and TRBJ2-5, with 13 bases aligning to TRBD2. The trim removed 4 bases at V and 5 bases at J, leaving 4 bases unmatched. The germline gives CDR1 MNHNS, CDR2 SASEGT. The CDR3 contains 15 residues.

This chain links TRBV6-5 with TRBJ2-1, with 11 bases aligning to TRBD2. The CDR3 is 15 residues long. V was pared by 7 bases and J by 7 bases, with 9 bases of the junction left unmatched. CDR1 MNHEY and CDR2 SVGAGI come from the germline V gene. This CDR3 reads CASNNLAGGRNEQFF. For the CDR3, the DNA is TGTGCCAGCAATAACCTAGCGGGAGGAAGGAATGAGCAGTTCTTC.

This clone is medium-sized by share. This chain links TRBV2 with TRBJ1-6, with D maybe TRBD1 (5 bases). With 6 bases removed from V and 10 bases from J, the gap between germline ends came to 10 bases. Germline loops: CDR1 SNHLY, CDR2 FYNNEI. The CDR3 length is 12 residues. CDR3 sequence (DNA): TGTGCCAGCAGAGACCAGGGCTCACCCCTCCACTTT. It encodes CASRDQGSPLHF. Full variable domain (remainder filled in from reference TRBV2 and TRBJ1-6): EPEVTQTPSHQVTQMGQEVILRCVPISNHLYFYWYRQILGQKVEFLVSFYNNEISEKSEIFDDQFSVERPDGSNFTLKIRSTKLEDSAMYFCASRDQGSPLHFGNGTRLTVT.

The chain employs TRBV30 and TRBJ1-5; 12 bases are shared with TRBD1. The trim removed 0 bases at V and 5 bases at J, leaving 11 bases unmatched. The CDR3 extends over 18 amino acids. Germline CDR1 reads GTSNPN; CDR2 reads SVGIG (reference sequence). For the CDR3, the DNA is TGTGCCTGGAGTGTAAAAGGACTCGGGACAGGGGGCGATCAGCCCCAGCATTTT. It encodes CAWSVKGLGTGGDQPQHF. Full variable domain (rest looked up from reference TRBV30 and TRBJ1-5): SQTIHQWPATLVQPVGSPLSLECTVEGTSNPNLYWYRQAAGRGLQLLFYSVGIGQISSEVPQNLSASRPQDRQFILSSKKLLLSDSGFYLCAWSVKGLGTGGDQPQHFGDGTRLSIL.

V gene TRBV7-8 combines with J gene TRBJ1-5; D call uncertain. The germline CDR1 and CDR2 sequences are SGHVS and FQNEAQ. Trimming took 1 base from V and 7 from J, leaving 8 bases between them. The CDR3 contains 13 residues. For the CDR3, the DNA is TGTGCCAGCAGCTTAGGGCCGGGACAGCCCCAGCATTTT. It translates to CASSLGPGQPQHF.

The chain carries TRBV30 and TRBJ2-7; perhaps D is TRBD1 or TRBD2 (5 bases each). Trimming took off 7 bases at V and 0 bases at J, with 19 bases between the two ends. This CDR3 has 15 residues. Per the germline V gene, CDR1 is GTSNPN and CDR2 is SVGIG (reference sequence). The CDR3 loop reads CALLGTGYSSYEQYF. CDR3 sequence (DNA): TGTGCCTTGCTGGGGACCGGTTATAGCTCCTACGAGCAGTACTTC.

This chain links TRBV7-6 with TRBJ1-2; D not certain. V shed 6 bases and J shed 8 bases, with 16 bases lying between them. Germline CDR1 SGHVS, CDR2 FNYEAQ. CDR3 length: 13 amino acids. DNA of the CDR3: TGTGCCAGCAGATATAACGGCTTCTCGGGCTACACCTTC. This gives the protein CASRYNGFSGYTF. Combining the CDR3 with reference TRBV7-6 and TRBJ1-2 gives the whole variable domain GAGVSQSPRYKVTKRGQDVALRCDPISGHVSLYWYRQALGQGPEFLTYFNYEAQQDKSGLPNDRFSAERPEGSISTLTIQRTEQRDSAMYRCASRYNGFSGYTFGSGTRLTVV.

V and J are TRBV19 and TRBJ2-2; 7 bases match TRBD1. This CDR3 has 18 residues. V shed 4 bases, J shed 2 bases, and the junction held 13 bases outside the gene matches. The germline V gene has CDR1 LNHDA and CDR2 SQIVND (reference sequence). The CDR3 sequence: CASSTTYNRGHNTGELFF. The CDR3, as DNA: TGTGCCAGTAGTACGACTTACAATAGGGGGCATAACACCGGGGAGCTGTTTTTT.